This passage covers 4 T cell receptor beta chains from one sample sequenced in a study of shared clonotypes between healthy human individuals. Clones were sequenced by immunoSEQ multiplex PCR, and TCRdb holds only the in-frame ones, with some missing. Among 1.4 million or so clones listed, 98% were seen once. Sample: naive CD4+ T cells sorted from blood. Subset specified: CD45RA+ positively selected. The source of these receptors is a man aged 25-40 years in good health.

CDR3 DNA: TGCAGCGTTCAGGACAGGGGGCTGAGTCAGCCCCAGCATTTT. Protein: CSVQDRGLSQPQHF. The rearrangement links TRBV29-1 to TRBJ1-5; 11 bases agree with TRBD1. The CDR3 length is 14 residues. Germline CDR1 and CDR2: SQVTM and ANQGSEA. The junction had 6 bases not matched to a gene; V was cut back by 5 bases and J by 6 bases.

The chain joins TRBV13 to TRBJ2-2, with D perhaps TRBD2 (5 bases). From germline, CDR1 is PRHDT and CDR2 FYEKMQ (reference sequence). V was clipped by 6 bases and J by 4 bases, with 9 bases between them. This CDR3 comprises 13 residues. CDR3 in amino acids: CASSGRGTGELFF. In DNA form, the CDR3 reads TGTGCCAGCAGTGGACGGGGCACCGGGGAGCTGTTTTTT.

This chain uses TRBV7-9 with TRBJ2-1, with TRBD2 matching 9 bases. This CDR3 contains 16 residues. CDR1 is SEHNR and CDR2 is FQNEAQ in the germline V gene (reference sequence). The trim removed 2 bases at V and 8 bases at J, leaving 10 bases unmatched. The CDR3: CASSLNLGGRVDEQFF. CDR3 in DNA: TGTGCCAGCAGCTTAAACCTTGGCGGGAGGGTGGATGAGCAGTTCTTC.

The chain carries TRBV5-1 and TRBJ2-5; 8 nucleotides agree with TRBD2. V trimming: 7 bases; J trimming: 2 bases; junction bases outside the gene matches: 10. The CDR3 is made up of 15 amino acids. CDR1 SGHRS and CDR2 YFSETQ come from the germline V gene. The CDR3, as DNA: TGCGCCAGCGCGACTAGCGCTAATAGTCAAGAGACCCAGTACTTC. Its protein is CASATSANSQETQYF.